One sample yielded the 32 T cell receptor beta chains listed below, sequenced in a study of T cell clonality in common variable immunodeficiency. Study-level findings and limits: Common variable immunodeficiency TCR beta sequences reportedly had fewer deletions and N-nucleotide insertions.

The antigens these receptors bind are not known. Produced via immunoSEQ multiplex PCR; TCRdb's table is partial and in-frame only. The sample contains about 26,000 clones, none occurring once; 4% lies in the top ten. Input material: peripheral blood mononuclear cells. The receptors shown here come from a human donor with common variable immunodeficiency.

The part of the CDR3 DNA that was read is TGTGCCAGCAGCTTAACCGCCCCGGGACAGAACAATGAG. Amino acid sequence: CASSLTAPGQNNE. The whole CDR3 region reads CASSLTAPGQNNEQFF. This sequence joins TRBV7-3 and TRBJ2-1; 7 bases match TRBD1. The CDR3 extends 3 residues past the end of the read, so its final part is completed from the germline J gene. With 0 bases clipped from V and 5 bases from J, the junction kept 7 bases outside the gene matches. The CDR3 loop spans 16 amino acids. Germline CDR1 reads SGHTA; CDR2 reads FQGTGA.

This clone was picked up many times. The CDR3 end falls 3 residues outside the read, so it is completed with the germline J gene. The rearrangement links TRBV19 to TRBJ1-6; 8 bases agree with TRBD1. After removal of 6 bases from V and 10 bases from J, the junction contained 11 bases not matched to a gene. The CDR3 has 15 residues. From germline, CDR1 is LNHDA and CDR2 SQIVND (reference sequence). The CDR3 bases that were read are TGTGCCAGTAGGCGCCAGGGGGCCGGAAGCTCACCC. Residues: CASRRQGAGSSP. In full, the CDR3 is CASRRQGAGSSPLHF.

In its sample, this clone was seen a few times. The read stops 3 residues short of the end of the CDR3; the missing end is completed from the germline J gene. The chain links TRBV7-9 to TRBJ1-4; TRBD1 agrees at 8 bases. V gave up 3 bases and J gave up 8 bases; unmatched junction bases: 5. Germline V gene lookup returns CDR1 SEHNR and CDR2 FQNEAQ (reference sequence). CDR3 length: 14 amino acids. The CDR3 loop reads CASSLTGEGEKLFF. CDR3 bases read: TGTGCCAGCAGCTTGACAGGGGAAGGGGAAAAA. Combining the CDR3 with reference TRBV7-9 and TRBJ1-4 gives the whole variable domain DTGVSQNPRHKITKRGQNVTFRCDPISEHNRLYWYRQTLGQGPEFLTYFQNEAQLEKSRLLSDRFSAERPKGSFSTLEIQRTEQGDSAMYLCASSLTGEGEKLFFGSGTQLSVL.

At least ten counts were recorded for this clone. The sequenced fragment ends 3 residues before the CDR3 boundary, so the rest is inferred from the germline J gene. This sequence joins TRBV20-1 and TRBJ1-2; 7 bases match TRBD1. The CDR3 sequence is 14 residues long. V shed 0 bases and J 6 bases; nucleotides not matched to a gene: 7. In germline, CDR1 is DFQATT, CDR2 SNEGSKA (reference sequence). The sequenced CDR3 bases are TGCAGTGCTAGAGAGGTGACAGGGTGGGATGGC. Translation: CSAREVTGWDG. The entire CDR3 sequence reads CSAREVTGWDGYTF.

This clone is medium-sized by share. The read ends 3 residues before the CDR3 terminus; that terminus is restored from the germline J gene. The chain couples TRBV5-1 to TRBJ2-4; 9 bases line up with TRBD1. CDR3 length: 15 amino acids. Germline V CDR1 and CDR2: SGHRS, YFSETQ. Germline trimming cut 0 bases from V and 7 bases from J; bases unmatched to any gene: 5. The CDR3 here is CASSLGGGQGNIQYF. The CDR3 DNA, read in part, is TGCGCCAGCAGCTTGGGGGGGGGACAGGGCAACATT.

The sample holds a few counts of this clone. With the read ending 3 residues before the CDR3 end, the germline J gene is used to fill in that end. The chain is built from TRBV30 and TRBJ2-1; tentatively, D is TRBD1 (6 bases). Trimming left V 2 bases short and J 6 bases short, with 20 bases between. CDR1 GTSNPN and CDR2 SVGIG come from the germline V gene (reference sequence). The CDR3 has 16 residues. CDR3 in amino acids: CAWSKGHAQRRNEQFF. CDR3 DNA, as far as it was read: TGTGCCTGGAGTAAGGGACACGCACAGAGGCGCAATGAG.

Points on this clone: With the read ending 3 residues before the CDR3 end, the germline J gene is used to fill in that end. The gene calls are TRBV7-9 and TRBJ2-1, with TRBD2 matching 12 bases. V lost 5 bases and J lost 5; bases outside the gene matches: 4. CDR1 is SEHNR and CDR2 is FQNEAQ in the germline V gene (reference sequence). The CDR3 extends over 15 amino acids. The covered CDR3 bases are TGTGCCAGCAGCACTAGCGGGAGGACTAACAATGAG. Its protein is CASSTSGRTNNE. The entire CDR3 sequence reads CASSTSGRTNNEQFF.

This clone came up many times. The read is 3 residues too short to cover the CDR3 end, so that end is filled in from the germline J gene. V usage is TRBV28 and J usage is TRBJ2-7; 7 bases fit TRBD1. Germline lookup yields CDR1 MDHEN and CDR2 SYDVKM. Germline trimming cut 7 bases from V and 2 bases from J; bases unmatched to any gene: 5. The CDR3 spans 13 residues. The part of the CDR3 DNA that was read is TGTGCCAGCACTGCACAGGGGACCTACGAG. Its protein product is CASTAQGTYE. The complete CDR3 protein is CASTAQGTYEQYF.

The CDR3 loop is CASSSGTGGNTIYF. Partial CDR3 DNA: TGTGCCAGCAGCTCAGGGACAGGGGGAAACACC. The chain links TRBV7-7 to TRBJ1-3; 9 bases are shared with TRBD1. The CDR3 end is not reached by the read, which stops 3 residues before it; the germline J gene fills it in. Germline-derived CDR1 and CDR2 are SSHAT and FNYEAQ (reference sequence). Trimming took 4 bases from V and 4 from J; bases not matched to a gene: 2. The CDR3 has 14 residues.

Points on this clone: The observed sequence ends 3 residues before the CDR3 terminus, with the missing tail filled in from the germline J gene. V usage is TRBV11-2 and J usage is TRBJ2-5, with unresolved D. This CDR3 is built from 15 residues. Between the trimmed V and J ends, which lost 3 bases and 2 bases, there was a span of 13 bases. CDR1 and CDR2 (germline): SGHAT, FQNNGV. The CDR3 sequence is CASSFLAGEQETQYF. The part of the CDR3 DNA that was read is TGTGCCAGCAGCTTCCTGGCAGGAGAGCAAGAGACC.

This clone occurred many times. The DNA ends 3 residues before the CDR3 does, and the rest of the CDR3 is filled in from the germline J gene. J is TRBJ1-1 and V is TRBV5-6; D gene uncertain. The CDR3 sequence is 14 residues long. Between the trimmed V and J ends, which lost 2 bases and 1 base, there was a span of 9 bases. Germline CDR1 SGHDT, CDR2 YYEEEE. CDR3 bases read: TGTGCCAGCAGCTTCGACACCAGGAACACTGAA. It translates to CASSFDTRNTE. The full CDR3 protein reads CASSFDTRNTEAFF.

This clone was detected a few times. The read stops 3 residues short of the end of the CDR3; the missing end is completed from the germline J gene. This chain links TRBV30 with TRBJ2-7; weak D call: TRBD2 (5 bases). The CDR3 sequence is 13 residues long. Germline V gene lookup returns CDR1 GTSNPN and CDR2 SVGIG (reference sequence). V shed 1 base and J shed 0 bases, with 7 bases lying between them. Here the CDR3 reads CAWSERSSYEQYF. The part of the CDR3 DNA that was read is TGTGCCTGGAGTGAGCGGAGCTCCTACGAG.

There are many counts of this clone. The CDR3 DNA, read in part, is TGTGCCAGCAGCTTACGACATGACCAAGAGACC. Protein sequence: CASSLRHDQET. The full-length CDR3 reads as CASSLRHDQETQYF. This sequence joins TRBV7-7 and TRBJ2-5, with no clear D. The read ends 3 residues shy of where the CDR3 ends; the end is completed using the germline J gene. Trimming left V 2 bases short and J 0 bases short, with 7 bases between. The CDR3 consists of 14 residues. CDR1 is SSHAT and CDR2 is FNYEAQ in the germline V gene (reference sequence).

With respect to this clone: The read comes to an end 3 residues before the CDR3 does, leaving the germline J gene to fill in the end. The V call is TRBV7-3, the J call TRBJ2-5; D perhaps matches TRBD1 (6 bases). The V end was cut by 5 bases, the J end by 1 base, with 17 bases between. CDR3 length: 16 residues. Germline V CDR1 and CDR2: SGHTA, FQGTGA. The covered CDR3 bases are TGTGCCAGCAGCCCCTCGTTTGGCAGGGGCCAAGAGACC. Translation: CASSPSFGRGQET. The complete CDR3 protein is CASSPSFGRGQETQYF.

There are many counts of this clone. The CDR3 sequence: CATMGGEVYEQFF. Partial CDR3 DNA: TGTGCCACCATGGGGGGAGAGGTCTATGAG. The chain couples TRBV10-3 to TRBJ2-1; D might be TRBD2 (6 bases). The sequence runs out 3 residues before the end of the CDR3; the remainder is reconstructed from the germline J gene. The CDR3 covers 13 residues. Germline loops: CDR1 ENHRY, CDR2 SYGVKD. With 10 bases removed from V and 8 bases from J, the gap between germline ends came to 18 bases.

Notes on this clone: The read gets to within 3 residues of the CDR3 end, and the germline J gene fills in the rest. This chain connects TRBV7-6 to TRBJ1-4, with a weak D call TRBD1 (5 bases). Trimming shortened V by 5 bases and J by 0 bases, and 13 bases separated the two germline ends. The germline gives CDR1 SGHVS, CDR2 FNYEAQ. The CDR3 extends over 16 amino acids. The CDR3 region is CASSPKRGATNEKLFF. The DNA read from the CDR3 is TGTGCCAGCAGCCCAAAGCGGGGGGCAACTAATGAAAAA.

The CDR3 reads CASLAQGGTSEQYF. Partial CDR3 DNA: TGTGCCAGCTTGGCCCAGGGAGGGACTAGCGAG. The rearrangement joins TRBV18 to TRBJ2-7; TRBD2 matches 8 bases. The read terminates 3 residues before the CDR3 end, so the remaining end is supplied by the germline J gene. CDR1 is KGHSH, CDR2 LQKENI, per germline. The junction had 11 bases not matched to a gene; V was cut back by 7 bases and J by 6 bases. The CDR3 is 14 residues long. Filled out from reference TRBV18 and TRBJ2-7, the complete variable domain reads NAGVMQNPRHLVRRRGQEARLRCSPMKGHSHVYWYRQLPEEGLKFMVYLQKENIIDESGMPKERFSAEFPKEGPSILRIQQVVRGDSAAYFCASLAQGGTSEQYFGPGTRLTVT.

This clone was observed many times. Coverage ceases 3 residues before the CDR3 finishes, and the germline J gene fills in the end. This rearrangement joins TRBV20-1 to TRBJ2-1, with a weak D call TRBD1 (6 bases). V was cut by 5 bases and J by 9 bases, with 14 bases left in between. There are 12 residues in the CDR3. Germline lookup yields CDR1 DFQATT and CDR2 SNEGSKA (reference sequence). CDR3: CSARAVGAEQFF. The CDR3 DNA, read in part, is TGCAGTGCTCGCGCGGTGGGGGCTGAG.

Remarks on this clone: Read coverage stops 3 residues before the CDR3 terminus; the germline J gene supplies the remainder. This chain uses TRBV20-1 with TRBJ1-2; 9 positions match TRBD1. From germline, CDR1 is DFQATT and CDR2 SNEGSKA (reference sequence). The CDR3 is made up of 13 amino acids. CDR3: CSARGGTGTGYTF. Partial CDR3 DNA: TGCAGTGCTAGAGGTGGGACAGGGACCGGC.

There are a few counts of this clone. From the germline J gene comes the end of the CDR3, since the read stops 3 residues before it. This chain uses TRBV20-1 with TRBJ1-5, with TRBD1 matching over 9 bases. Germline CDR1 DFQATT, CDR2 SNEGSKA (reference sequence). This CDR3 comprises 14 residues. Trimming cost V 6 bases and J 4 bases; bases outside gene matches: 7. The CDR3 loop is CSAQAGTGNQPQHF. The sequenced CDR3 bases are TGCAGTGCACAAGCCGGGACAGGGAATCAGCCC.

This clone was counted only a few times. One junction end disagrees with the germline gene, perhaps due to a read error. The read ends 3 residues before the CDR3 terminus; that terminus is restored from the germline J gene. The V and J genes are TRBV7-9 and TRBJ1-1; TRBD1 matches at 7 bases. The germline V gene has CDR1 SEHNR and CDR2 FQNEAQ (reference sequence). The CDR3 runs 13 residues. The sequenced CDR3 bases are TGTTCCAGCAGCTTAACAGGGGCCACTGAA. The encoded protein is CSSSLTGATE. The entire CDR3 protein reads CSSSLTGATEAFF.

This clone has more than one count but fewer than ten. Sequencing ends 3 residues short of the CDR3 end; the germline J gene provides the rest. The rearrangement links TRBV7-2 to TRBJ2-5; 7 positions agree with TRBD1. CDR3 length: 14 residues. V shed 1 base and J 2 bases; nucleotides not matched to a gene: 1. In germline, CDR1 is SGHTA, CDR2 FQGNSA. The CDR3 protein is CASSLVRGQETQYF. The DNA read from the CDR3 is TGTGCCAGCAGCTTAGTCAGGGGGCAAGAGACC. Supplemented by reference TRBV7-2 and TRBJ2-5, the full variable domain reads GAGVSQSPSNKVTEKGKDVELRCDPISGHTALYWYRQSLGQGLEFLIYFQGNSAPDKSGLPSDRFSAERTGGSVSTLTIQRTQQEDSAVYLCASSLVRGQETQYFGPGTRLLVL.

This CDR3 reads CASSLSPNTIYF. The DNA read from the CDR3 is TGTGCCAGCAGCCTAAGCCCGAACACC. The V call is TRBV7-9, the J call TRBJ1-3; D not certain. The CDR3 goes on 3 residues after the read ends, and that part is filled in from the germline J gene. V lost 5 bases and J 7 bases, leaving 9 bases between the germline ends. Germline V lookup: CDR1 SEHNR, CDR2 FQNEAQ (reference sequence). CDR3 size: 12 residues.

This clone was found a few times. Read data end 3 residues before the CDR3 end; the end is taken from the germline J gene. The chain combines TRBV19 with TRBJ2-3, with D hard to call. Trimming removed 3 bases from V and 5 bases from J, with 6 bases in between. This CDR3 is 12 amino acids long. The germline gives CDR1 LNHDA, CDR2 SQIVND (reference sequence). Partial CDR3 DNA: TGTGCCAGTAGTATCGGTGAAGATACG. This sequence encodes CASSIGEDT. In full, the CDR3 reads CASSIGEDTQYF.

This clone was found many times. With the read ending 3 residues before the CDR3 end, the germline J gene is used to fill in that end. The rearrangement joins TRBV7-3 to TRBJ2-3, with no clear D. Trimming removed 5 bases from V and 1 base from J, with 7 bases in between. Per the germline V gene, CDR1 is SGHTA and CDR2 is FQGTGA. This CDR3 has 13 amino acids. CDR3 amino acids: CASSLPGTDTQYF. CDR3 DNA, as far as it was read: TGTGCCAGCAGCCTCCCGGGCACAGATACG.

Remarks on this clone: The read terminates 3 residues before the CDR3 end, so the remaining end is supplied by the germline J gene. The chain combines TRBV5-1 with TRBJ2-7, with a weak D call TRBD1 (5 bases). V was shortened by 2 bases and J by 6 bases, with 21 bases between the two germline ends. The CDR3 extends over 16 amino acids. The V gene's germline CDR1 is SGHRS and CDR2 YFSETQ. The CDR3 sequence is CASSLGWQGGAGEQYF. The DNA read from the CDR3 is TGCGCCAGCAGCTTAGGGTGGCAGGGTGGGGCCGGCGAG.

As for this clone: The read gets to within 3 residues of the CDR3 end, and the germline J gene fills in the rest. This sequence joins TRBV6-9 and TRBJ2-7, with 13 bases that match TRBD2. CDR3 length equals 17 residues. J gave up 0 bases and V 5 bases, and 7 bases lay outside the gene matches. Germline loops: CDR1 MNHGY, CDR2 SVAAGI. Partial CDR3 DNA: TGTGCCAGCAGTGGGACTAGCGGGACCCAACTCTCCTACGAG. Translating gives CASSGTSGTQLSYE. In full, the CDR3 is CASSGTSGTQLSYEQYF.

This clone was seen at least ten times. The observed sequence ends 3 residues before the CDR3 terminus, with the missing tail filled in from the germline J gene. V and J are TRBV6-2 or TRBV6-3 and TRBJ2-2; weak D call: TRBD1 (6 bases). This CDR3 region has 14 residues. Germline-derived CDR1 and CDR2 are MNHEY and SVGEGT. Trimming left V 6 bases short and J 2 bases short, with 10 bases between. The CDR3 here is CASRLQGNTGELFF. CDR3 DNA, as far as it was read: TGTGCCAGCAGGCTACAGGGAAACACCGGGGAG.

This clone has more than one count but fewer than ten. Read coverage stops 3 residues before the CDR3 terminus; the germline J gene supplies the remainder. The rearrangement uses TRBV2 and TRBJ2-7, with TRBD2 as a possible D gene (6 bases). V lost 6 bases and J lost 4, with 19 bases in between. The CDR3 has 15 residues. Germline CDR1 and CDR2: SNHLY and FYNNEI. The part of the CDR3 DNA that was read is TGTGCCAGCAGCGTCGGGACTTATGTACTTTACGAG. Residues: CASSVGTYVLYE. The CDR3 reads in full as CASSVGTYVLYEQYF.

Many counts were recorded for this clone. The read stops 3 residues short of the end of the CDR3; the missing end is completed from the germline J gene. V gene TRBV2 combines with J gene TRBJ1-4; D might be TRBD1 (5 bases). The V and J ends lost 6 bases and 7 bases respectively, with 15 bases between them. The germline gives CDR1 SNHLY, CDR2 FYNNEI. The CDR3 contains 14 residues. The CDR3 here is CASRTRGGGEKLFF. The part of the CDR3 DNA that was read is TGTGCCAGCAGGACGAGGGGCGGGGGTGAAAAA.

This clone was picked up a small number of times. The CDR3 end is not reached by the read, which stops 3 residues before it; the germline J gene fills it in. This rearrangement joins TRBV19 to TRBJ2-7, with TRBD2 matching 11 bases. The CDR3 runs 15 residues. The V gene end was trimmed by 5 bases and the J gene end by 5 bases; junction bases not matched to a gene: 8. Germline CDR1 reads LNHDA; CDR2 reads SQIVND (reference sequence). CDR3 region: CASSLLAGGLHEQYF. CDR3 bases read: TGTGCCAGTAGTCTTCTAGCGGGGGGTTTGCACGAG. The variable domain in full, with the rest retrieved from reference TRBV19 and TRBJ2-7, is DGGITQSPKYLFRKEGQNVTLSCEQNLNHDAMYWYRQDPGQGLRLIYYSQIVNDFQKGDIAEGYSVSREKKESFPLTVTSAQKNPTAFYLCASSLLAGGLHEQYFGPGTRLTVT.

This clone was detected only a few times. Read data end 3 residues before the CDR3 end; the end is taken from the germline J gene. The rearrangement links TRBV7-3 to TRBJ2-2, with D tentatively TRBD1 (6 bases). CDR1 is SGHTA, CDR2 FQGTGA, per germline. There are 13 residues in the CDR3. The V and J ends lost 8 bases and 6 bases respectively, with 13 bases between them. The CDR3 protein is CASGDMMAGELFF. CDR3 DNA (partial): TGTGCCAGCGGGGACATGATGGCCGGGGAG.